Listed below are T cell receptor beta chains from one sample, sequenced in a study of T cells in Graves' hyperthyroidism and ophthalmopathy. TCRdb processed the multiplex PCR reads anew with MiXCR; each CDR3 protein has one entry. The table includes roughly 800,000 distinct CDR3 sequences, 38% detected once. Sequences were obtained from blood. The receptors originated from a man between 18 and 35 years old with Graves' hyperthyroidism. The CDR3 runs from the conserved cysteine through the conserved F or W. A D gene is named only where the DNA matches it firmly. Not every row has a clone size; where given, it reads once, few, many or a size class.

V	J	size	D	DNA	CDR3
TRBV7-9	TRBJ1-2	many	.	TGTGCCAGCAGCTTAGACAGCTACTATGGCTACACCTTC	CASSLDSYYGYTF
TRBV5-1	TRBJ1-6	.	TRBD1	TGCGCCAGCAGCCCCGGGACAGGGGCGTGGAATTCACCCCTCCACTTT	CASSPGTGAWNSPLHF
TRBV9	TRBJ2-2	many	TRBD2	TGTGCCAGCAGGGAGGGGACTAAGAACACCGGGGAGCTGTTTTTT	CASREGTKNTGELFF
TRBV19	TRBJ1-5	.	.	TGTGCCAGTACCCCGGTGTCCAATAGCAATCAGCCCCAGCATTTT	CASTPVSNSNQPQHF
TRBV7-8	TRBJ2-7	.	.	TGTGCCAGCAGCTTAGAAAGGGGGGGACCCTACGAGCAGTACTTC	CASSLERGGPYEQYF
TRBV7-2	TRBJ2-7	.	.	TGTGCCAGCAGTCCACCCACGACGGAGACCTACGAGCAGTACTTC	CASSPPTTETYEQYF
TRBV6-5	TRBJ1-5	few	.	TGTGCCAGCAGTTATTGGACCAGGGAGTATCAGCCCCAGCATTTT	CASSYWTREYQPQHF
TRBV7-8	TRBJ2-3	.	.	TGTGCCAGCAGCTTAGTAGCGCAAAGCACAGATACGCAGTATTTT	CASSLVAQSTDTQYF
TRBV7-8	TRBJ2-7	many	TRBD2	TGTGCCAGTTCGAGAGCGGGAGGGCCCTCCGAGCAGTACTTC	CASSRAGGPSEQYF
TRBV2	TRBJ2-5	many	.	TGTGCCAGCAGCAGGGACAACCAAGAGACCCAGTACTTC	CASSRDNQETQYF
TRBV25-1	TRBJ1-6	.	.	TGTGCCAGCTTGGGGGGATCGGGAAATTCACCCCTCCACTTT	CASLGGSGNSPLHF
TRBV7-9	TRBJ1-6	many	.	TGTGCCAGCAGCTTAGCGCTCAGAGAGCTCCACTTT	CASSLALRELHF
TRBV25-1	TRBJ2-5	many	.	TGTGCCAGCAGTGGGAACCAGGACCAAGAGACCCAGTACTTC	CASSGNQDQETQYF
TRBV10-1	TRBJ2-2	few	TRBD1	TGCGCCAGCAGTGACCGGACAGGCAAACCCGGGGAGCTGTTTTTT	CASSDRTGKPGELFF
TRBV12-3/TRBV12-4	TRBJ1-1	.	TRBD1	TGTGCCAGCAGTCACGGGACAGTGAGTATGAACACTGAAGCTTTCTTT	CASSHGTVSMNTEAFF
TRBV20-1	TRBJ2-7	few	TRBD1	TGCAGTGCTCGAGACGGACAGGCCTACGAGCAGTACTTC	CSARDGQAYEQYF
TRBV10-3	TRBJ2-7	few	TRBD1	TGTGCCAGCAGTCCGGACAGGGGGGACTACGAGCAGTACTTC	CASSPDRGDYEQYF
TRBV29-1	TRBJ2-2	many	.	TGCAGCGTAGACGCAGGGTCATCGGTCGGGGAGCTGTTTTTT	CSVDAGSSVGELFF
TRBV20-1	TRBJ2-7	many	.	TGCAGTGCAGGGCCTATCTACGAGCAGTACTTC	CSAGPIYEQYF
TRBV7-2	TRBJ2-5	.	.	TGTGCCAGCAGCTCCCCGGAGTTGGAGACCCAGTACTTC	CASSSPELETQYF
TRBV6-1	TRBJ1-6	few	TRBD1	TGTGCCAGCAGTCCCGGGACAGGATCTAATTCACCCCTCCACTTT	CASSPGTGSNSPLHF
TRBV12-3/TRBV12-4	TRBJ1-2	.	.	TGTGCCAGCAGCCGGACAGCCCGTGGCTACACCTTC	CASSRTARGYTF
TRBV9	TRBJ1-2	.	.	TGTGCCAGCAGCGCCCGGGGGGCTAACTATGGCTACACCTTC	CASSARGANYGYTF
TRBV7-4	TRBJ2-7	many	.	TGTGCCAGCAGCCTCTCAGGGGTGTACGAGCAGTACTTC	CASSLSGVYEQYF
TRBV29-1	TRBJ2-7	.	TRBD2	TGCAGCCTGGGACTAGCGGGCCTCTACGAGCAGTACTTC	CSLGLAGLYEQYF
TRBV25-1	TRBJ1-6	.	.	TGTGCCAGCAGTTCGCTCGTCGGGACGTCCTATAATTCACCCCTCCACTTT	CASSSLVGTSYNSPLHF
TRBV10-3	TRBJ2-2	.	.	TGTGCCATCAGTGAGTCTGGGGCGCTGTTTTTT	CAISESGALFF
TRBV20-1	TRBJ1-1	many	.	TGCAGTGCTATCACCACTGAAGCTTTCTTT	CSAITTEAFF
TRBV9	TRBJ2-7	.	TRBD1	TGTGCCAGCAGCATAGCCGGGACAGGAGGCTACGAGCAGTACTTC	CASSIAGTGGYEQYF
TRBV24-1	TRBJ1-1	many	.	TGTGCCACCAGTGACGGGTCCATGAACACTGAAGCTTTCTTT	CATSDGSMNTEAFF
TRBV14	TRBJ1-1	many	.	TGTGCCAGCAGCCGGGGATGGGACACTGAAGCTTTCTTT	CASSRGWDTEAFF
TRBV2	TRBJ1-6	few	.	TGTGCCAGCCAGGGGTCTTTTACTTCACCCCTCCACTTT	CASQGSFTSPLHF
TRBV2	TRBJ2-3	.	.	TGTGCCAGCAGTGAATGGGCAGGGAGGTCTCCAGATACGCAGTATTTT	CASSEWAGRSPDTQYF
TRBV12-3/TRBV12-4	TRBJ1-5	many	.	TGTGCCAGCACCCAGTCCAATCAGCCCCAGCATTTT	CASTQSNQPQHF
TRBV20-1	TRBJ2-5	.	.	TGCAGTGCTCCGGGGCGGGAGACCCAGTACTTC	CSAPGRETQYF
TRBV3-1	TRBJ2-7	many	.	TGTGCCAGCAGCCGGGGGGACCGCACCAAACAGTACTTC	CASSRGDRTKQYF
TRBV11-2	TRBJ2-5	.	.	TGTGCCAGCAGCTTAGAAGCCCTCCTCGGGCGGAAGGTCCAAGAGACCCAGTACTTC	CASSLEALLGRKVQETQYF
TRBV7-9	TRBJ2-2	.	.	TGTGCCAGCGCCTACGGACCTACCACCGGGGAGCTGTTTTTT	CASAYGPTTGELFF
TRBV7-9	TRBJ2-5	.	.	TGTGCCAGCAGACCCCCGACCGGATGGGAGACCCAGTACTTC	CASRPPTGWETQYF
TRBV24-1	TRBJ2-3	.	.	TGTGCCACCAGTGATGTGAACACAGATACGCAGTATTTT	CATSDVNTDTQYF
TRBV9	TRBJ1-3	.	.	TGTGCCAGCAGCGAAGACACGTTGAGCTCTGGAAACACCATATATTTT	CASSEDTLSSGNTIYF